Listed here are 8 T cell receptor beta chains from one sample, sequenced in a study of T-cell reconstitution after alpha-beta-depleted transplantation in children. Construction of the TCRbeta library involved unique molecular identifiers. Each CDR3 protein gets one entry after TCRdb re-called the PCR reads with MiXCR. Among about 400,000 distinct CDR3 sequences listed, roughly 21% were seen once. The sequencing used PBMCs from the stem cell graft donor, collected from the stem cell graft. The receptor set was obtained from a human donor who donated a stem cell graft to a child with acute myeloid leukemia.

There are a few counts of this clonotype. The V call is TRBV28, the J call TRBJ2-1; unclear D gene. The germline V and J ends were trimmed by 2 bases and 5 bases, with 10 bases remaining between them. Germline loops: CDR1 MDHEN, CDR2 SYDVKM. The CDR3 consists of 14 residues. CDR3 amino acids: CASSLVRQDNEQFF. Written as DNA, the CDR3 is TGTGCCAGCAGTTTAGTAAGGCAGGACAATGAGCAGTTCTTC.

This clonotype was picked up many times. The genes are TRBV25-1 and TRBJ2-6; D gene ambiguous. Germline CDR1 reads MGHDK; CDR2 reads SYGVNS. Deletions cut 6 bases from V and 0 bases from J, with 3 bases between. This CDR3 comprises 13 residues. CDR3 region: CASRNSGANVLTF. In nucleotides, the CDR3 is TGTGCCAGCAGGAACTCTGGGGCCAACGTCCTGACTTTC.

This clonotype was seen a handful of times. The J gene is TRBJ2-7, the V gene TRBV12-3 or TRBV12-4, with 7 bases that match TRBD1. The CDR3 consists of 18 residues. Trimming took 7 bases from V and 0 from J; bases not matched to a gene: 18. CDR3 bases: TGTGCCAGCACTTATGAAGGGTGGGACAGCAACTTCTCCTACGAGCAGTACTTC. Its protein is CASTYEGWDSNFSYEQYF.

The gene calls are TRBV24-1 and TRBJ2-1; 11 bases line up with TRBD2. The CDR3 extends over 20 amino acids. The trim removed 4 bases at V and 1 base at J, leaving 14 bases unmatched. Germline V gives CDR1 KGHDR, CDR2 SFDVKD. The CDR3 here is CATSDPGTSGKFISYNEQFF. In nucleotides, the CDR3 is TGTGCCACCAGTGACCCCGGGACTAGCGGAAAGTTTATTTCCTACAATGAGCAGTTCTTC.

This clonotype was counted ten times or more. The chain combines TRBV15 with TRBJ2-3; TRBD1 matches 10 bases. J was trimmed by 4 bases and V by 4 bases; bases with no gene match: 8. The CDR3 contains 16 residues. The germline CDR1 and CDR2 sequences are LNHNV and YYDKDF (reference sequence). The CDR3 here is CATSISKGTGADTQYF. CDR3 nucleotide sequence: TGTGCCACCAGCATATCTAAGGGGACAGGGGCAGATACGCAGTATTTT.

The table lists this clonotype with many counts. V and J are TRBV12-3 or TRBV12-4 and TRBJ1-4; D not resolved. This CDR3 is 12 amino acids long. V was shortened by 3 bases and J by 6 bases, with 5 bases between the two germline ends. This CDR3 is CASSLSDEKLFF. The CDR3 nucleotides are TGTGCCAGCAGTTTGTCAGATGAAAAACTGTTTTTT.

Only a few counts were recorded for this clonotype. The rearrangement joins TRBV20-1 to TRBJ2-7; D unclear. Germline CDR1 is DFQATT and CDR2 is SNEGSKA (reference sequence). V gave up 5 bases and J gave up 9 bases, with 29 bases separating them. CDR3 length: 16 amino acids. The CDR3 is CSAVDILGVGEGPQYF. The CDR3 DNA follows: TGCAGTGCTGTCGACATACTCGGAGTAGGTGAAGGCCCGCAGTACTTC.

This clonotype occurred a few times. This rearrangement joins TRBV20-1 to TRBJ2-1, with D unresolved. The CDR3 has 12 amino acids. CDR1 is DFQATT, CDR2 SNEGSKA, per germline (reference sequence). V lost 0 bases and J lost 9, with 9 bases in between. Here the CDR3 reads CSARDPVGEQFF. CDR3 in DNA: TGCAGTGCTAGAGATCCGGTGGGTGAGCAGTTCTTC.